This entry concerns a single T cell receptor beta chain. This record comes from a study of blood T cell repertoires in COVID-19. Overall study: The United States, Italy and Spain provided the acute and convalescent COVID-19 samples.

With 0 bases removed from V and 1 base from J, the gap between germline ends came to 8 bases. This CDR3 is built from 14 residues. CDR1 is SGHRS and CDR2 is YFSETQ in the germline V gene. The authors' processing: Estimation of nucleated cell counts was performed using reference gene primer amplification. Assay: immunoSEQ multiplex PCR; the TCRdb copy retains only in-frame clones and omits some. Clonal size and the V and J genes are those of that table, whereas D and trimming came from the DNA. The sample has around 110,000 clones, 80% to 85% seen once; the top ten hold 6.5% to 10%. The sequencing sample was made of peripheral blood. This TCR was recovered from a man between 65 and 85 years old with acute or convalescent COVID-19. The chain recombines TRBV5-1 with TRBJ2-7; D ambiguous. CDR3 residues: CASSLVQSSYEQYF. As DNA, the CDR3 is TGCGCCAGCAGCTTGGTACAGAGTTCCTACGAGCAGTACTTC.